Below are 2 T cell receptor beta chains sequenced from a single sample in a study of spatial heterogeneity in lung cancer. TCRdb processed the 5' RACE reads anew with MiXCR; each CDR3 protein has one entry. The table has around 110,000 distinct CDR3 sequences, 12% seen once. Time point of the sample: blood at routine non-recurrence follow-up after resection. Material for sequencing was whole RNA from tumor, nontumor lung or frozen PBMC, left unsorted. Sequenced here: PBMCs, sampled at follow-up. The source of these receptors is a male donor with early-stage non-small cell lung cancer.

This clonotype was seen repeatedly, ten times or more. This chain uses TRBV9 with TRBJ2-1; 10 bases match TRBD2. The J segment lost 4 bases and the V segment lost 0 bases, leaving 10 bases of the junction unmatched. CDR1 and CDR2 from the germline V gene are SGDLS and YYNGEE. The CDR3 runs to 18 residues. CDR3 DNA: TGTGCCAGCAGCGTAGTCCCCCAACTAGCGGGGAAATACAATGAGCAGTTCTTC. As protein: CASSVVPQLAGKYNEQFF. Full variable domain (missing parts from reference TRBV9 and TRBJ2-1): DSGVTQTPKHLITATGQRVTLRCSPRSGDLSVYWYQQSLDQGLQFLIQYYNGEERAKGNILERFSAQQFPDLHSELNLSSLELGDSALYFCASSVVPQLAGKYNEQFFGPGTRLTVL.

The V and J genes are TRBV12-3 or TRBV12-4 and TRBJ2-7, with TRBD1 as a possible D gene (6 bases). The CDR3 is made up of 15 amino acids. Trimming cost V 6 bases and J 1 base, with 16 bases left between them. In nucleotides, the CDR3 is TGTGCCAGCAGACTCACGACAGGCCGTTCCTACGAGCAGTACTTC. Protein sequence: CASRLTTGRSYEQYF.